This TCR beta chain is drawn from a study of CD8 T cells in ankylosing spondylitis. Study results and caveats: There was a TCR beta motif, made of fewer than 10 highly homologous variants, that appeared characteristic of ankylosing spondylitis blood. Disease-linked clones displayed a CD8+ phenotype and appeared relatively rarely in peripheral blood. Researchers reportedly found disease-linked clones significantly enriched in matched ankylosing spondylitis synovial fluid.

The sample holds a few counts of this clonotype. Its antigen is still unknown. From germline, CDR1 is MNHEY and CDR2 SMNVEV (reference sequence). Trimming removed 6 bases from V and 6 bases from J; junction bases left unmatched: 16. The CDR3 is made up of 18 amino acids. Quantitative 5'-RACE with molecular barcodes produced the TCR beta libraries. Using its own MiXCR run on the 5' RACE reads, TCRdb lists one record per CDR3 protein. The repertoire holds around 300,000 distinct CDR3 sequences, approximately 10% seen once, with about 10% in the top ten. The source is a female donor with ankylosing spondylitis or in good health (not recorded which). V and J are TRBV27 and TRBJ2-3; 12 bases map to TRBD2. Sequencing was performed on blood, either unsorted or a sorted T cell fraction (not recorded which). CDR3 region: CASSSLAPGLAGDDTQYF. The CDR3 DNA follows: TGTGCCAGCAGCTCCTTGGCCCCGGGACTAGCGGGTGACGATACGCAGTATTTT.